Listed below are T cell receptor beta chains from one sample, sequenced in a study of T-cell memory formation after mild COVID-19. A single record per CDR3 protein comes from TCRdb applying MiXCR to the 5' RACE reads. The profile shows about 470,000 distinct CDR3 sequences, about 23% of them singletons. The specimen was PBMCs or a T cell subset sorted from them (not recorded which). These receptors were taken from an adult woman who had mild COVID-19 (a few samples of this study predate the infection). Cell type and time point are not known. The CDR3 runs from the conserved cysteine through the conserved F or W. D genes are given only for firm matches. Size values are once, few and many counts, or a class for expanded clones, and some rows have none.

size	V	D	J	CDR3	DNA
few	TRBV20-1	NA	TRBJ1-2	CSARENPGAKTTF	TGCAGTGCTAGAGAGAATCCGGGTGCAAAAACCACCTTC
NA	TRBV6-2/TRBV6-3	NA	TRBJ2-2	CASSYSWGANTGELFF	TGTGCCAGCAGTTACTCTTGGGGTGCTAACACCGGGGAGCTGTTTTTT
few	TRBV5-1	TRBD1	TRBJ2-7	CASSLTGGFKEQYF	TGCGCCAGCAGCTTGACAGGGGGCTTTAAAGAGCAGTACTTC
many	TRBV27	NA	TRBJ1-1	CASRTTWDTEAFF	TGTGCCAGCAGGACCACATGGGACACTGAAGCTTTCTTT
few	TRBV7-2	NA	TRBJ2-5	CASSIGRIETQYF	TGTGCCAGCAGCATTGGTCGGATAGAGACCCAGTACTTC
NA	TRBV6-2/TRBV6-3	TRBD2	TRBJ2-4	CASSYPGLARVANIQYF	TGTGCCAGCAGTTACCCGGGACTAGCCCGGGTTGCGAACATTCAGTACTTC
NA	TRBV4-3	TRBD2	TRBJ2-3	CASSQGSRGRGPDTQYF	TGCGCCAGCAGCCAAGGGAGCAGAGGGAGGGGCCCAGATACGCAGTATTTT
NA	TRBV7-3	TRBD1	TRBJ2-2	CASSTGQGDTGELFF	TGTGCCAGCAGCACCGGACAGGGGGACACCGGGGAGCTGTTTTTT
NA	TRBV9	TRBD1	TRBJ2-7	CASSEGTGYPYEQYF	TGTGCCAGCAGCGAAGGGACAGGGTACCCCTACGAGCAGTACTTC
NA	TRBV15	NA	TRBJ1-2	CATSRPRGIYGYTF	TGTGCCACCAGCAGACCTCGCGGCATCTATGGCTACACCTTC
NA	TRBV5-6	NA	TRBJ1-2	CASSLTRVGYYGYTF	TGTGCCAGCAGCCTCACCCGGGTGGGTTACTATGGCTACACCTTC
few	TRBV7-2	NA	TRBJ2-1	CASNLGLYNEQFF	TGTGCCAGCAACCTAGGGCTCTACAATGAGCAGTTCTTC
NA	TRBV14	TRBD2	TRBJ2-3	CASSRPGLAGDTQYF	TGTGCCAGCAGCCGCCCGGGACTAGCGGGAGATACGCAGTATTTT
NA	TRBV27	TRBD1	TRBJ2-7	CASSSVGTGISSYEQYF	TGTGCCAGCAGCTCCGTTGGGACAGGGATTAGCTCCTACGAGCAGTACTTC
NA	TRBV24-1	NA	TRBJ2-1	CATSDSATGSYNEQFF	TGTGCCACCAGTGATTCGGCGACAGGCTCCTACAATGAGCAGTTCTTC
few	TRBV7-6	TRBD2	TRBJ2-1	CASSSLGAGADEQFF	TGTGCCAGCAGCTCCCTGGGCGCGGGAGCCGATGAGCAGTTCTTC
few	TRBV21-1	NA	TRBJ2-5	CASSNYRNQETQYF	TGTGCCAGCAGCAATTACAGGAACCAAGAGACCCAGTACTTC
NA	TRBV20-1	NA	TRBJ2-3	CSARDPAEGTDTQYF	TGCAGTGCTAGAGATCCAGCGGAAGGCACAGATACGCAGTATTTT
NA	TRBV20-1	NA	TRBJ2-7	CSARDADTSYEQYF	TGCAGTGCTAGGGACGCTGACACCTCCTACGAGCAGTACTTC
NA	TRBV18	TRBD2	TRBJ2-3	CASSPRAGGGDTQYF	TGTGCCAGCTCACCACGGGCGGGAGGAGGGGATACGCAGTATTTT
few	TRBV5-1	TRBD2	TRBJ2-7	CASSLEGTSYEQYF	TGCGCCAGCAGCTTGGAAGGGACTAGCTACGAGCAGTACTTC
NA	TRBV5-1	TRBD2	TRBJ2-1	CASSPGTSGVLLPNEQFF	TGCGCCAGCAGCCCAGGGACTAGCGGGGTCCTCCTTCCCAATGAGCAGTTCTTC
few	TRBV6-5	NA	TRBJ2-7	CASSADSGEQYF	TGTGCCAGCAGTGCCGACTCAGGCGAGCAGTACTTC
few	TRBV5-3	TRBD2	TRBJ2-2	CARSKGGGRAEGAGELFF	TGTGCCAGAAGCAAAGGAGGCGGGAGGGCCGAAGGCGCCGGGGAGCTGTTTTTT
NA	TRBV10-3	TRBD1	TRBJ2-5	CAISDLGQGGETQYF	TGTGCCATCAGTGATTTGGGACAGGGCGGAGAGACCCAGTACTTC
NA	TRBV4-1	TRBD2	TRBJ2-3	CASSQALAGPPGTQYF	TGCGCCAGCAGCCAAGCTCTAGCGGGGCCCCCTGGTACGCAGTATTTT
NA	TRBV12-3/TRBV12-4	NA	TRBJ2-3	CASSLRQGITDTQYF	TGTGCCAGCAGTTTAAGGCAGGGGATCACAGATACGCAGTATTTT
NA	TRBV5-1	NA	TRBJ2-3	CASSLDSADTQYF	TGCGCCAGCAGCTTGGACAGCGCAGATACGCAGTATTTT
few	TRBV12-3/TRBV12-4	NA	TRBJ1-2	CASRGTDSKGYTF	TGTGCCAGCAGGGGCACAGATTCTAAGGGCTACACCTTC